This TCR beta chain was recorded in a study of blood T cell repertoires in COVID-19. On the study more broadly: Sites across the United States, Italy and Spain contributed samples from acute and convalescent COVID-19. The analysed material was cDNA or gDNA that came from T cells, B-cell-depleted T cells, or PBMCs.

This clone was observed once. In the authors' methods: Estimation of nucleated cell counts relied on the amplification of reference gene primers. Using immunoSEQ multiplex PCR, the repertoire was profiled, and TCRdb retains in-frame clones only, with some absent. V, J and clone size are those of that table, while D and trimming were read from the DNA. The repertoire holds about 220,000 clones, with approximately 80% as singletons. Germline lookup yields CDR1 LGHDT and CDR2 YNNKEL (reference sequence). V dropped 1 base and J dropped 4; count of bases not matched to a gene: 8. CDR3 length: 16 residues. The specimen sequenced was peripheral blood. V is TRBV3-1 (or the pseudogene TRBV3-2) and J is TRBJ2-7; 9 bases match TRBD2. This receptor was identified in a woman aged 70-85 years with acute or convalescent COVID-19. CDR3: CASSQASRSGGYEQYF. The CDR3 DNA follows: TGTGCCAGCAGCCAAGCCTCGAGAAGCGGGGGGTACGAGCAGTACTTC.